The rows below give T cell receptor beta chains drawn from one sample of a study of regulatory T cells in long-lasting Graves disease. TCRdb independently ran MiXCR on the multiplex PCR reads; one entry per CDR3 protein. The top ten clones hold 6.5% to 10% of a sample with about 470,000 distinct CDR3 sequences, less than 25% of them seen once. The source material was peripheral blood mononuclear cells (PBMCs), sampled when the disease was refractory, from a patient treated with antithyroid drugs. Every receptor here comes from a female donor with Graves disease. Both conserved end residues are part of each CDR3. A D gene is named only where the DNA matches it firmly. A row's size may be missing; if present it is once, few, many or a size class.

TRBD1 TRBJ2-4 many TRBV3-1 TGTGCCAGCAGCCAAGACCCGGGACAGGGAAACATTCAGTACTTC CASSQDPGQGNIQYF
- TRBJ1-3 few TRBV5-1 TGCGCCAGCAGCAGGGACGGCTCTGGAAACACCATATATTTT CASSRDGSGNTIYF
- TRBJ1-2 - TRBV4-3 TGCGCCAGCAGCCCGACGGGGGGGCGGTCTAACTATGGCTACACCTTC CASSPTGGRSNYGYTF
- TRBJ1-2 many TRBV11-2 TGTGCCAGCAGCTTTACAACCGGAAAGGGCTACACCTTC CASSFTTGKGYTF
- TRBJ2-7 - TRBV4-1 TGCGCCAGCAGCCCCAAGGACAGGGGGACTAGCGGATACTCCTACGAGCAGTACTTC CASSPKDRGTSGYSYEQYF
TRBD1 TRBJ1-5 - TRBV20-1 TGCAGTGCGCCCCGGACAGGGGGCTGGCAGCCCCAGCATTTT CSAPRTGGWQPQHF
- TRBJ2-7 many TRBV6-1 TGTGCCAGCTCTAGGGGGGGCGGCCCCTACGAGCAGTACTTC CASSRGGGPYEQYF
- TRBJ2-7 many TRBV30 TGTGCCTGGAGTCCTAGCAGCCAGTACGAGCAGTACTTC CAWSPSSQYEQYF
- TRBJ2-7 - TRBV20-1 TGCAGTGCTCGAGGAGGAAGAGCGGGCTACGAGCAGTACTTC CSARGGRAGYEQYF
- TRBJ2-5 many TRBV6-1 TGTGCCAGCAGAGCCGGCGTACAAGAGACCCAGTACTTC CASRAGVQETQYF
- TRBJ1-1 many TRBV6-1 TGTGCCAGCGGACAGATGAACACTGAAGCTTTCTTT CASGQMNTEAFF
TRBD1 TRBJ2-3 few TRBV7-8 TGTGCCACCGTTGACAGGGGTAGCACAGATACGCAGTATTTT CATVDRGSTDTQYF
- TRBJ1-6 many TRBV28 TGTGCCAGCAGTTTGGGCAGGGAAAGTTCACCCCTCCACTTT CASSLGRESSPLHF
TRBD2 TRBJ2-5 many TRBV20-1 TGCAGTGCTAGAGTGGTCAAGCGGGGAGGGTTGTACCAAGAGACCCAGTACTTC CSARVVKRGGLYQETQYF
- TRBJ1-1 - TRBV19 TGTGCCAGTAGTACAGGCTTAGGGAACGCTGAAGCTTTCTTT CASSTGLGNAEAFF
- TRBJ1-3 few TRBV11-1 TGTGCCAGCAGCTTGAAAGGCACAGGAAACACCATATATTTT CASSLKGTGNTIYF
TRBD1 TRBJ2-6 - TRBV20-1 TGCAGTGCTAGGGACCTACGGCCCGGGACAGGGACTGGGGCCAACGTCCTGACTTTC CSARDLRPGTGTGANVLTF
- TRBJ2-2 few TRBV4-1 TGCGCCAGCAGCTACGAGTCGGGGGCCGGGGAGCTGTTTTTT CASSYESGAGELFF
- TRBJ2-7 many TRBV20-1 TGCAGTGCTAGAGTCCCTAAAAGCTCCTACGAGCAGTACTTC CSARVPKSSYEQYF
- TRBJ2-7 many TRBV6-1 TGTGCCAGCAGTGAACTTTATTCCTACGAGCAGTACTTC CASSELYSYEQYF
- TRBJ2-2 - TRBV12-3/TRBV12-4 TGTGCCAGCAGTTCCGGATCCACCGGGGAGCTGTTTTTT CASSSGSTGELFF
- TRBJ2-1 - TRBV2 TGTGCCAGCAGTCCCTTAGGATACAATGAGCAGTTCTTC CASSPLGYNEQFF
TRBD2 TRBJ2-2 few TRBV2 TGTGCCAGCAGTTTGACTAGCGGAAACACCGGGGTGCTGTTTTTT CASSLTSGNTGVLFF
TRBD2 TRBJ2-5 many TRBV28 TGTGCCAGCAGTGGGGGGGTAGAAGAGACCCAGTACTTC CASSGGVEETQYF
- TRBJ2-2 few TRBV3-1 TGTGCCAGCAGCCAAGATTTCAGGGAGCTGTTTTTT CASSQDFRELFF
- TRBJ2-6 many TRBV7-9 TGTGCCTCAAAGGGAGACTCTGGGGCCAACGTCCTGACTTTC CASKGDSGANVLTF
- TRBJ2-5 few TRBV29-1 TGCAGCGTTTTACTAGAGACCCAGTACTTC CSVLLETQYF
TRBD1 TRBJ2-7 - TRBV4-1 TGCGCCAGCAGCGAAGATACCGGGACAGAAGCCTGGGAGCAGTACTTC CASSEDTGTEAWEQYF
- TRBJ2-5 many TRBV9 TGTGCCAGCAGCTTGAGGATGGACGGCTACCAAGAGACCCAGTACTTC CASSLRMDGYQETQYF
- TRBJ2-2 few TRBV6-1 TGTGCCAGCAGTGGCTCGCCAGGGCCAGGAGGCGGGGAGCTGTTTTTT CASSGSPGPGGGELFF
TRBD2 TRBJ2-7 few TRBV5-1 TGCGCCAGCAAACAGAAAGCGGGAGGACTTCCCTACGAGCAGTACTTC CASKQKAGGLPYEQYF
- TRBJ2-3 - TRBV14 TGTGCCAGCAGCCAAGAAGCGGGTTCACGGTTGTATACGCAGTATTTT CASSQEAGSRLYTQYF
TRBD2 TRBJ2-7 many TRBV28 TGTGCCAGCAGCCATTTGGGGGGGAACCCCTACGAGCAGTACTTC CASSHLGGNPYEQYF
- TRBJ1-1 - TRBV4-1 TGCGCCAGCAGCCAAGTGGGTTATCGGGACACTGAAGCTTTCTTT CASSQVGYRDTEAFF
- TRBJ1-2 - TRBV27 TGTGCCAGCAGTTTATACCTGTGGGGCCAAAACAGCTACACCTTC CASSLYLWGQNSYTF
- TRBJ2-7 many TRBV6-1 TGTGCCAGCACTGGACACTACGAGCAGTACTTC CASTGHYEQYF
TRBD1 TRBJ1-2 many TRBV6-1 TGCGCCAGCAGCTCGACAGGGGACTATGGCTACACCTTC CASSSTGDYGYTF
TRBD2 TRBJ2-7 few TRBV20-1 TGCAGTGCTAGAGAGCTCCGGACTAGCGGGAGGGCCTACGAGCAGTACTTC CSARELRTSGRAYEQYF
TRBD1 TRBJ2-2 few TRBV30 TGTGCCTGGAGTGGGGGGGGGACAGGGTTTACCGGGGAGCTGTTTTTT CAWSGGGTGFTGELFF
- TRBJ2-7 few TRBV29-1 TGCAGCGGCCGGGACTCGGTCTACGAGCAGTACTTC CSGRDSVYEQYF
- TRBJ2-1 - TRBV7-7 TGCGCTAGCAGCTTAACTGAGCGCTCCTACAATGAGCAGTTCTTC CASSLTERSYNEQFF
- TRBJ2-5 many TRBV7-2 TGTGCCAGCACTAATTGGGGTAAAGAGACCCAGTACTTC CASTNWGKETQYF
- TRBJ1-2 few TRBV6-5 TGTGCCAGCAGTTCCCAGGGACTCAGAGTGCACTATGGCTACACCTTC CASSSQGLRVHYGYTF
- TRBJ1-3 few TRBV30 TGTGCCTGGACCCCAGGGGTTTCTGGAAACACCATATATTTT CAWTPGVSGNTIYF
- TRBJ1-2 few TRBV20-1 TGCAGTGCTAGCGGGGGGGACTATGGCTACACCTTC CSASGGDYGYTF
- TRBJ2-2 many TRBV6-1 TGTGCCAGCACAATGACCAGCGGCGGGGAGCTGTTTTTT CASTMTSGGELFF
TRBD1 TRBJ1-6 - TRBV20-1 TGCAGTGCTACAACAGGGGATTCACCCCTCCACTTT CSATTGDSPLHF
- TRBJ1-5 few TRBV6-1 TGTGCCAGCAGCTCCAGTACCAATCAGCCCCAGCATTTT CASSSSTNQPQHF
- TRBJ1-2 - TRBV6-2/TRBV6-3 TGTGCCAGCAGTGACCCCACAGCTAACTATGGCTACACCTTC CASSDPTANYGYTF
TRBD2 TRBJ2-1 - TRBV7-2 TGTGCCAGCAGCTCATCTAGCGGGAGGGCCGATGAGCAGTTCTTC CASSSSSGRADEQFF
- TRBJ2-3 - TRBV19 TGTGCCAGTAGTTTATTAGCAAGCGACACAGATACGCAGTATTTT CASSLLASDTDTQYF
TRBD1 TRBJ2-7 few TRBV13 TGTGCCAGCAGCGCCCGGGACAGGTTCCCCTACGAGCAGTACTTC CASSARDRFPYEQYF
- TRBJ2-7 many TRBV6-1 TGTGCCAGCACCCAGGCCTACGAGCAGTACTTC CASTQAYEQYF
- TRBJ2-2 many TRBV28 TGTGCCAGTGGGAAGGGGGAGCTGTTTTTT CASGKGELFF
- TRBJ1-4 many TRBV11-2 TGTGCCAGCAGCCTCACTGCGGGCCGGGAAAAACTGTTTTTT CASSLTAGREKLFF
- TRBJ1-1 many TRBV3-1 TGTGCCAGCAGCCAGGCAGGTACCGAGAACACTGAAGCTTTCTTT CASSQAGTENTEAFF